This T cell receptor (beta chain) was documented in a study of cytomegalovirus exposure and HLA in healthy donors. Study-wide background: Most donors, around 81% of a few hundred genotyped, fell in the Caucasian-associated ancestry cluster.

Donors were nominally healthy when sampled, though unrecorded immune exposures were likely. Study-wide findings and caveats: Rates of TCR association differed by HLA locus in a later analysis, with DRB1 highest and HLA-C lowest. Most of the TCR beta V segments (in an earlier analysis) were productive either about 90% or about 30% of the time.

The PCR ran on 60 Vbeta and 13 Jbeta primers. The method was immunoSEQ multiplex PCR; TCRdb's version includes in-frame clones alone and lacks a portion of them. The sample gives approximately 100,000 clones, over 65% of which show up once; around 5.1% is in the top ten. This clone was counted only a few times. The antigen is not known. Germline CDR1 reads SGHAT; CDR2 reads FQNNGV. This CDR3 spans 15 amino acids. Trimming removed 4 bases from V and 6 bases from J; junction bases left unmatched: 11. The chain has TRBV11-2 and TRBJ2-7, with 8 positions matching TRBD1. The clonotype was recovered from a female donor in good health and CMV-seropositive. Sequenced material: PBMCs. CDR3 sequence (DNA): TGTGCCAGCAGCTCCAAAGTCGGGACAGGTCTCGAGCAGTACTTC. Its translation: CASSSKVGTGLEQYF.